The sequence of this T cell receptor beta chain was determined in a study of shared clonotypes between healthy human individuals. The V gene lost 4 bases and the J gene lost 1 base, with 10 bases spanning the gap. This CDR3 region has 14 residues. Looked up from germline, CDR1 is SGHDT and CDR2 is YYEEEE. Clones were read by immunoSEQ multiplex PCR, and TCRdb kept only the in-frame ones, dropping some. Of 2 million to 2.5 million clones in the sample, 90% to 96% were seen once. A remark on this clone: The target antigen is unknown.

Notes on the study in general: As a rule, naive subsets had a larger estimated richness than memory subsets.

Sequencing was done on a sample of naive CD4+ T cells sorted from blood. Subset described: CD45RA+ positively selected. This sequence was found in a man between 18 and 29 years old in good health. J is TRBJ2-3 and V is TRBV5-6; D call uncertain. As DNA, the CDR3 is TGTGCCAGCAGCGCCCAGACTGGCACAGATACGCAGTATTTT. Translation gives CASSAQTGTDTQYF.